The source of this TCR beta chain is a study of blood T cell repertoires in COVID-19. Only in-frame clones appear in the TCRdb table, and some are missing; sequencing was by immunoSEQ multiplex PCR. Of a few hundred thousand clones listed, about nine tenths are singletons. V trimming: 7 bases; J trimming: 3 bases; junction bases outside the gene matches: 9. The germline CDR1 and CDR2 sequences are SGHVS and FQNEAQ. The CDR3 has 16 residues. This clonotype was obtained from a woman aged 40 to 50 with acute COVID-19. The V and J genes are TRBV7-8 and TRBJ2-1, with TRBD2 matching 10 bases. Material: PBMCs or T cells enriched from blood (not recorded which). This CDR3 is CASKAGGPLFYNEQFF. The CDR3 coding sequence is TGTGCCAGCAAAGCGGGAGGGCCGCTCTTCTACAATGAGCAGTTCTTC.